This T cell receptor (beta chain) was observed in a study of cytomegalovirus exposure and HLA in healthy donors. Points on this clone: Antigen: not known.

The PCR ran on 60 Vbeta and 13 Jbeta primers. Some clones are missing from TCRdb's copy, which holds only in-frame ones; the method was immunoSEQ multiplex PCR. The sample shows roughly 100,000 clones, around 85% of them seen only once. Study conclusions and caveats: Immune exposure information comprised only CMV serostatus. TCR beta V- and J-gene trimming was later associated with a missense DCLRE1C variant.

Donors in the study were healthy people who gave bone marrow. CDR3 length: 15 residues. V lost 0 bases to trimming and J lost 5 bases; unmatched junction nucleotides: 6. The germline CDR1 and CDR2 sequences are SGHRS and YFSETQ. The genes are TRBV5-1 and TRBJ2-5; TRBD1 matches 8 bases. The sequence came from a man in his sixties in good health and CMV-seronegative. Source material: PBMCs. CDR3 in amino acids: CASSLAQGAPETQYF. In DNA form, the CDR3 reads TGCGCCAGCAGCTTGGCCCAGGGGGCGCCGGAGACCCAGTACTTC.